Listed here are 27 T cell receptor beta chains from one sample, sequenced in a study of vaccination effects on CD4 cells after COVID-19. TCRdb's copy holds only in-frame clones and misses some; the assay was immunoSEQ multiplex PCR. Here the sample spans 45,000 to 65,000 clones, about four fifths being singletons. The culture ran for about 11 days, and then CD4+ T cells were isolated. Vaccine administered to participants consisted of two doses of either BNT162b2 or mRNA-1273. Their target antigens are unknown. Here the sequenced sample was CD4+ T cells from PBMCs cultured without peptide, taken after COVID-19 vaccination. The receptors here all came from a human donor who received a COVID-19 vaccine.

CDR3 nucleotides: TGTGCCAGCAGTCCGGGACACCTCAACTATGGCTACACCTTC. Its translation is CASSPGHLNYGYTF. The chain links TRBV28 to TRBJ1-2, with a possible D match to TRBD1 (6 bases). Between the trimmed V and J ends, which lost 5 bases and 2 bases, there was a span of 12 bases. CDR3 size: 14 residues. Germline V CDR1 and CDR2: MDHEN, SYDVKM.

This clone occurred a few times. CDR3 DNA sequence: TGTGCCAGCAGCCCCAGGCTCGGGACAGGGCATCAGCCCCAGCATTTT. Translating it yields CASSPRLGTGHQPQHF. V usage is TRBV5-8 and J usage is TRBJ1-5; 9 nucleotides match TRBD1. The germline CDR1 and CDR2 sequences are SGHTS and YDEGEE. The CDR3 spans 16 residues. V was pared by 4 bases and J by 5 bases, with 10 bases of the junction left unmatched.

The CDR3 loop is CSGSAGHEQFF. In nucleotides, the CDR3 is TGCAGTGGTAGTGCGGGGCATGAGCAGTTCTTC. This chain connects TRBV20-1 to TRBJ2-1, with D perhaps matching TRBD2 (6 bases). There are 11 residues in the CDR3. Germline CDR1 is DFQATT and CDR2 is SNEGSKA (reference sequence). With 7 bases removed from V and 8 bases from J, the gap between germline ends came to 12 bases.

CDR3 region: CASSLEPSGANEQFF. The CDR3, as DNA: TGTGCCAGCAGCTTAGAGCCTAGCGGGGCCAATGAGCAGTTCTTC. V usage is TRBV7-2 and J usage is TRBJ2-1, with 9 bases matching TRBD2. Germline V gene lookup returns CDR1 SGHTA and CDR2 FQGNSA. Trimming took 1 base from V and 6 from J; bases not matched to a gene: 4. The CDR3 has 15 amino acids.

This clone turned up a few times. The CDR3 nucleotides are TGTGCCAGCATGGCAGGGGGCCAGAACACTGAAGCTTTCTTT. This gives the protein CASMAGGQNTEAFF. The chain joins TRBV5-5 to TRBJ1-1, with TRBD1 identical over 8 bases. There are 14 residues in the CDR3. Trimming at V came to 6 bases and at J to 1 base, leaving 5 bases not matched to a gene. Looked up from germline, CDR1 is SGHKS and CDR2 is YYEKEE (reference sequence).

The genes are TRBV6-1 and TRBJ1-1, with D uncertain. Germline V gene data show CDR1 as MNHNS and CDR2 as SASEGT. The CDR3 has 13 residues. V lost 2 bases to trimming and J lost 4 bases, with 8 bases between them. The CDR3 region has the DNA TGTGCCAGCAGTGAAACCGGGATCACTGAAGCTTTCTTT. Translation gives CASSETGITEAFF.

CDR3 residues: CASSLDEEKLFF. The CDR3 DNA is TGTGCCAGCAGCTTGGACGAGGAAAAACTGTTTTTT. The V and J genes are TRBV7-9 and TRBJ1-4, with D uncertain. This CDR3 contains 12 residues. Trimming took 3 bases from V and 8 from J, leaving 7 bases between them. Germline V lookup: CDR1 SEHNR, CDR2 FQNEAQ (reference sequence). Combining the CDR3 with reference TRBV7-9 and TRBJ1-4 gives the whole variable domain DTGVSQNPRHKITKRGQNVTFRCDPISEHNRLYWYRQTLGQGPEFLTYFQNEAQLEKSRLLSDRFSAERPKGSFSTLEIQRTEQGDSAMYLCASSLDEEKLFFGSGTQLSVL.

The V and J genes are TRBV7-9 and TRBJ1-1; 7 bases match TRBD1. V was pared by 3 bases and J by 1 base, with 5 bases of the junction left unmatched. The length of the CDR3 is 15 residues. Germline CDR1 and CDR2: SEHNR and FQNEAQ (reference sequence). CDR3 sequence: CASSFGQATNTEAFF. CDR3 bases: TGTGCCAGCAGCTTCGGACAGGCTACGAACACTGAAGCTTTCTTT. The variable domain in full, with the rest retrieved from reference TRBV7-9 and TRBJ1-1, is DTGVSQNPRHKITKRGQNVTFRCDPISEHNRLYWYRQTLGQGPEFLTYFQNEAQLEKSRLLSDRFSAERPKGSFSTLEIQRTEQGDSAMYLCASSFGQATNTEAFFGQGTRLTVV.

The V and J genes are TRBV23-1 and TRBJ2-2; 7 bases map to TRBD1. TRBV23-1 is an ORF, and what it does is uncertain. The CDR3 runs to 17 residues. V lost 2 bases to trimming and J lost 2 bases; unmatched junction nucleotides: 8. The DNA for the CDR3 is TGCGCCAGCAGTCAACCTAGACAGGGCCTTAACACCGGGGAGCTGTTTTTT. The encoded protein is CASSQPRQGLNTGELFF.

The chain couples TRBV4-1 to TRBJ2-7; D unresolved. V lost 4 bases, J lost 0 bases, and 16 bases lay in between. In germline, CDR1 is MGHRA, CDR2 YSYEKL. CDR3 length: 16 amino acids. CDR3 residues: CASSPLGTRSSYEQYF. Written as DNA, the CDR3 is TGCGCCAGCAGCCCCTTGGGTACCAGGAGCTCCTACGAGCAGTACTTC.

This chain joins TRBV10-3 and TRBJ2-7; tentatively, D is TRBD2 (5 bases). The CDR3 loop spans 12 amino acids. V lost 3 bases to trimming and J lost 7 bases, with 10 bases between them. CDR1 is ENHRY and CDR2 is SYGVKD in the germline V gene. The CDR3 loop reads CAISEAAEEQYF. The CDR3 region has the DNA TGTGCCATCAGTGAAGCGGCGGAGGAGCAGTACTTC.

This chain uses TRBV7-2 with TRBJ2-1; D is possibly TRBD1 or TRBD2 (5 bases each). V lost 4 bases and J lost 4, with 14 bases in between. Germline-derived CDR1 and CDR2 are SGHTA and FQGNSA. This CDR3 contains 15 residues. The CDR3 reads CASSWPGTAYNEQFF. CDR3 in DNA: TGTGCCAGCAGCTGGCCGGGGACCGCATACAATGAGCAGTTCTTC.

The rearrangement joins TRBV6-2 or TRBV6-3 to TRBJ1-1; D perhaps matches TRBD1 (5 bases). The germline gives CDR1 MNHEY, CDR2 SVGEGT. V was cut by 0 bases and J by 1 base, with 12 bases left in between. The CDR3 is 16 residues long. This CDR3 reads CASSYSPGWGNTEAFF. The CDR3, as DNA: TGTGCCAGCAGTTACTCTCCAGGGTGGGGGAACACTGAAGCTTTCTTT.

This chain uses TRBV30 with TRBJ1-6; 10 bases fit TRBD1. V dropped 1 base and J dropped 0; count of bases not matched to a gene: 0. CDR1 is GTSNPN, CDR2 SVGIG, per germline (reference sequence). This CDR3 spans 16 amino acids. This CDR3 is CAWSGTGGSYNSPLHF. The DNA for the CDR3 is TGTGCCTGGAGTGGGACAGGGGGCTCCTATAATTCACCCCTCCACTTT.

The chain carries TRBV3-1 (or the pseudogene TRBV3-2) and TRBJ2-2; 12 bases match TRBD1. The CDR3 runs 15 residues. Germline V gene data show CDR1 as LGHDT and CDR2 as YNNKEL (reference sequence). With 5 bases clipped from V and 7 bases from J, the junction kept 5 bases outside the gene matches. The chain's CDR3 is CASSKGQGAVGELFF. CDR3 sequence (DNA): TGTGCCAGCAGCAAGGGACAGGGGGCCGTCGGGGAGCTGTTTTTT.

Here the CDR3 DNA reads TGTGCCAGTAGTATCTCGCGACAGGGGGGCTACGAGCAGTACTTC. As protein: CASSISRQGGYEQYF. The chain links TRBV19 to TRBJ2-7, with 9 bases lining up with TRBD1. V shed 3 bases and J 3 bases; nucleotides not matched to a gene: 6. The CDR3 is made up of 15 amino acids. CDR1 LNHDA and CDR2 SQIVND come from the germline V gene (reference sequence).

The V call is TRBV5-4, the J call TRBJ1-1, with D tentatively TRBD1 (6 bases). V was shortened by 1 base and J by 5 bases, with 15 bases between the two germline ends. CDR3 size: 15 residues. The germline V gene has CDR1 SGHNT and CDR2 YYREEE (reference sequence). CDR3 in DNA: TGTGCCAGCAGCTTGTCCGGTGTAGGGGGAACTGAAGCTTTCTTT. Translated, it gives CASSLSGVGGTEAFF.

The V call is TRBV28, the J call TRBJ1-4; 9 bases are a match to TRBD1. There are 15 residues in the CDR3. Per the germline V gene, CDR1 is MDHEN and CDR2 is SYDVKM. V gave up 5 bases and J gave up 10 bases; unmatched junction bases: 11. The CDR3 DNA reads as TGTGCCAGCAGTCCCCAAGGGACAGGGTTTCCAAAACTGTTTTTT. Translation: CASSPQGTGFPKLFF.

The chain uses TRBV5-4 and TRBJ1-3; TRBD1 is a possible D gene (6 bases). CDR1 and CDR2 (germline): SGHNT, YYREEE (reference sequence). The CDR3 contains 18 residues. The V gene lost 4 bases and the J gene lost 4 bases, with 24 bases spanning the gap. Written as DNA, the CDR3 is TGTGCCAGCAGCAACGCCGGGACACCGCTCCTTGGGGGAAACACCATATATTTT. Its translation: CASSNAGTPLLGGNTIYF.

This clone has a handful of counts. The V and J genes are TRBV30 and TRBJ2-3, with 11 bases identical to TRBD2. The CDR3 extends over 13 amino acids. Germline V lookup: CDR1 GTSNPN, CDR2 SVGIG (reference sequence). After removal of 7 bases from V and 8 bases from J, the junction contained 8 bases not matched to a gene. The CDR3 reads CAFTSGSWGTQYF. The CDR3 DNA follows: TGTGCCTTTACTAGCGGGAGTTGGGGTACGCAGTATTTT. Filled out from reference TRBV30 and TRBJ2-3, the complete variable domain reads SQTIHQWPATLVQPVGSPLSLECTVEGTSNPNLYWYRQAAGRGLQLLFYSVGIGQISSEVPQNLSASRPQDRQFILSSKKLLLSDSGFYLCAFTSGSWGTQYFGPGTRLTVL.

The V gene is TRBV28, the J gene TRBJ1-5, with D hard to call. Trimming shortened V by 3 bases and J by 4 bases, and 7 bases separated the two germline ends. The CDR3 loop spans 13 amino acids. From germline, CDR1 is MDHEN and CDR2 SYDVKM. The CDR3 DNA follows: TGTGCCAGCAGTTTCACTGGGAATCAGCCCCAGCATTTT. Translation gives CASSFTGNQPQHF.

The CDR3 DNA follows: TGCGCCAGCAGCCAATCAGGACAGGGCCCTGAGCAGTTCTTC. Protein product: CASSQSGQGPEQFF. The chain uses TRBV4-1 and TRBJ2-1; TRBD1 aligns across 8 bases. Germline CDR1 reads MGHRA; CDR2 reads YSYEKL. The ends lost 2 bases at V and 9 bases at J; junction bases unmatched: 6. The CDR3 has 14 amino acids.

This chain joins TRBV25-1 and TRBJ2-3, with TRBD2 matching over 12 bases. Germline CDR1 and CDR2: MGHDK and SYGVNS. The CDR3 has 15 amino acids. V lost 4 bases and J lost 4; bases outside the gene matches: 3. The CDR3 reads CASSALAGGPDTQYF. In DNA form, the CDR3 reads TGTGCCAGCAGTGCCCTAGCGGGAGGGCCAGATACGCAGTATTTT.

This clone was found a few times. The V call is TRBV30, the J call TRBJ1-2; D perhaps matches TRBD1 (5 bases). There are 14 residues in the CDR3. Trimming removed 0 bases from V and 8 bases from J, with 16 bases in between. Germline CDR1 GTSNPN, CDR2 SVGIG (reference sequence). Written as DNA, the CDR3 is TGTGCCTGGAGTGTAGAGAGGGGATGGGGCGGCTACACCTTC. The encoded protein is CAWSVERGWGGYTF. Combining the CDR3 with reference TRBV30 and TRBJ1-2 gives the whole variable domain SQTIHQWPATLVQPVGSPLSLECTVEGTSNPNLYWYRQAAGRGLQLLFYSVGIGQISSEVPQNLSASRPQDRQFILSSKKLLLSDSGFYLCAWSVERGWGGYTFGSGTRLTVV.

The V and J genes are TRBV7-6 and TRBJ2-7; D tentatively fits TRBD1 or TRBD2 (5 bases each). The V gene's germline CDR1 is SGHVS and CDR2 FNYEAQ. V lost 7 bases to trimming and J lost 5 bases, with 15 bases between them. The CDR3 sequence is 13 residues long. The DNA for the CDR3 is TGTGCCAGCACCGGGGCAGGGCTCAACGAGCAGTACTTC. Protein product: CASTGAGLNEQYF.

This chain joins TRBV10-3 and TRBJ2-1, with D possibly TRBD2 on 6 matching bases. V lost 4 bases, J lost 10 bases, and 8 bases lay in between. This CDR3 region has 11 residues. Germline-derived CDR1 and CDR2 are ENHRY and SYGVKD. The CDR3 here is CAISGGVEQFF. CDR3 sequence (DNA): TGTGCCATCAGTGGGGGGGTGGAGCAGTTCTTC.

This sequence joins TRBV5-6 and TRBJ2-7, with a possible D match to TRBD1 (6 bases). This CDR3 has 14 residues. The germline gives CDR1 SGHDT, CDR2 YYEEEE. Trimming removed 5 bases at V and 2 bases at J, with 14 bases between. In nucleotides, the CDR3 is TGTGCCAGCAGTCCCGGGACAACGACCTACGAGCAGTACTTC. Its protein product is CASSPGTTTYEQYF.